What follows are 20 T cell receptor beta chains derived from one specimen sequenced in a study of T cell responses to AZD1222 COVID-19 vaccine. The data were produced by immunoSEQ multiplex PCR, yet TCRdb's version contains in-frame clones alone and is incomplete. The table includes fewer than 85,000 clones, 83% detected once. Sample: peripheral blood, taken 28 days after the second AZD1222 dose. The source of these receptors is an adult who received the AZD1222 COVID-19 vaccine.

This clone was seen a single time. The chain combines TRBV9 with TRBJ2-1; a weak D match, TRBD1 (5 bases). The germline V gene encodes CDR1 SGDLS and CDR2 YYNGEE. The V gene lost 1 base and the J gene lost 5 bases, with 16 bases spanning the gap. This CDR3 is 16 amino acids long. The CDR3 DNA reads TGTGCCAGCAGCGTATGGCGGCAGGGAAGTCACAATGAGCAGTTCTTC. Translated: CASSVWRQGSHNEQFF.

This sequence joins TRBV6-5 and TRBJ2-7; 11 bases agree with TRBD2. Trimming took 2 bases from V and 0 from J; bases not matched to a gene: 0. The CDR3 is 15 residues long. Germline V gene lookup returns CDR1 MNHEY and CDR2 SVGAGI. CDR3: CASSYGTSGSYEQYF. The CDR3 coding sequence is TGTGCCAGCAGTTACGGGACTAGCGGCTCCTACGAGCAGTACTTC.

The chain uses TRBV30 and TRBJ1-2, with D hard to call. Per the germline V gene, CDR1 is GTSNPN and CDR2 is SVGIG (reference sequence). Trimming pared 0 bases from V and 5 bases from J, leaving 4 bases between. The CDR3 consists of 11 residues. The CDR3 bases are TGTGCCTGGAGTGTGGGTTATGGCTACACCTTC. This codes for CAWSVGYGYTF. The full variable domain, in which reference TRBV30 and TRBJ1-2 provide the parts outside the CDR3, is SQTIHQWPATLVQPVGSPLSLECTVEGTSNPNLYWYRQAAGRGLQLLFYSVGIGQISSEVPQNLSASRPQDRQFILSSKKLLLSDSGFYLCAWSVGYGYTFGSGTRLTVV.

To note about this clone: The same CDR3 arises from other DNA sequences in this sample as well. The rearrangement uses TRBV30 and TRBJ1-2; no clear D gene. Looked up from germline, CDR1 is GTSNPN and CDR2 is SVGIG (reference sequence). CDR3 size: 14 residues. V shed 0 bases and J shed 3 bases, with 11 bases lying between them. CDR3 in DNA: TGTGCCTGGAGTGTAGGTCGGGGTCACTATGGCTACACCTTC. Its protein product is CAWSVGRGHYGYTF.

CDR3 sequence (DNA): TGTGCCAGCAGTCGGGACAGGACCCTAGGGACCCTCCACTTT. Protein sequence: CASSRDRTLGTLHF. The rearrangement uses TRBV6-5 and TRBJ1-6, with 8 positions matching TRBD1. CDR1 MNHEY and CDR2 SVGAGI come from the germline V gene. The CDR3 totals 14 residues. The junction had 11 bases not matched to a gene; V was cut back by 5 bases and J by 14 bases.

This clone has only a few counts. The chain links TRBV10-3 to TRBJ1-2; the D is unclear. The CDR3 spans 11 residues. The V end lost 2 bases, the J end lost 7 bases, and 5 bases lay between the germline ends. Germline lookup yields CDR1 ENHRY and CDR2 SYGVKD. CDR3 sequence (DNA): TGTGCCATCAGTGAGCAAGGTGGCTACACCTTC. Translating gives CAISEQGGYTF.

The chain joins TRBV19 to TRBJ1-1; 8 bases align to TRBD1. This CDR3 is 13 amino acids long. Looked up from germline, CDR1 is LNHDA and CDR2 is SQIVND (reference sequence). V lost 6 bases, J lost 10 bases, and 10 bases stayed unmatched. CDR3 coding DNA: TGTGCCAGTAGCGGACAGGGCGAAGTTCTAGCTTTCTTT. Translating gives CASSGQGEVLAFF.

This clone showed up just a few times. The chain employs TRBV14 and TRBJ1-3; the match to TRBD1 covers 9 bases. The V and J ends lost 5 bases and 0 bases, in that order; junction bases with no gene match: 11. CDR3 length equals 18 residues. CDR1 is SGHDN and CDR2 is FVKESK in the germline V gene. The CDR3 DNA reads as TGTGCCAGCAGCTCTGGACAGGGGATGCGAAACTCTGGAAACACCATATATTTT. This codes for CASSSGQGMRNSGNTIYF.

J is TRBJ2-7 and V is TRBV28; 7 nucleotides match TRBD1. With 8 bases clipped from V and 6 bases from J, the junction kept 13 bases outside the gene matches. The CDR3 contains 14 residues. Germline-derived CDR1 and CDR2 are MDHEN and SYDVKM. CDR3: CASETGNGSGEQYF. CDR3 sequence (DNA): TGTGCCAGCGAGACAGGGAATGGGTCAGGCGAGCAGTACTTC.

This clone has a handful of counts. This chain links TRBV5-4 with TRBJ2-1; a weak D match, TRBD1 (6 bases). CDR1 SGHNT and CDR2 YYREEE come from the germline V gene (reference sequence). V shed 4 bases and J shed 6 bases, with 14 bases lying between them. This CDR3 has 14 residues. The CDR3 loop reads CASSPKTGGNEQFF. CDR3 DNA sequence: TGTGCCAGCAGCCCCAAGACAGGCGGCAATGAGCAGTTCTTC.

The rearrangement links TRBV7-2 to TRBJ1-5, with 9 bases matching TRBD1. Looked up from germline, CDR1 is SGHTA and CDR2 is FQGNSA. The CDR3 spans 17 residues. After removal of 2 bases from V and 3 bases from J, the junction contained 8 bases not matched to a gene. The CDR3 region has the DNA TGTGCCAGCAGCTTATCACCCCGGACAGGGGTCAATCAGCCCCAGCATTTT. Translating it yields CASSLSPRTGVNQPQHF.

The chain couples TRBV27 to TRBJ2-7; D ambiguous. This CDR3 is built from 13 residues. Germline V gene lookup returns CDR1 MNHEY and CDR2 SMNVEV (reference sequence). The V end was cut by 5 bases, the J end by 0 bases, with 8 bases between. In DNA, the CDR3 is TGTGCCAGCAGTGCGAATCCCTCCTACGAGCAGTACTTC. Translating gives CASSANPSYEQYF.

This clone was seen a single time. The genes are TRBV28 and TRBJ1-1; D unresolved. Per the germline V gene, CDR1 is MDHEN and CDR2 is SYDVKM. V lost 1 base and J lost 6, with 6 bases in between. CDR3 length equals 12 residues. The CDR3 sequence is CASSLSGSEAFF. In DNA form, the CDR3 reads TGTGCCAGCAGTTTATCGGGTTCTGAAGCTTTCTTT.

The chain is built from TRBV9 and TRBJ1-6, with a weak D call TRBD1 (5 bases). Trimming removed 0 bases at V and 6 bases at J, with 10 bases between. Germline assignment: CDR1 SGDLS and CDR2 YYNGEE. This CDR3 has 15 residues. CDR3 loop: CASSVEGLGNSPLHF. The CDR3 DNA sequence: TGTGCCAGCAGCGTAGAGGGGCTTGGTAATTCACCCCTCCACTTT.

The chain is built from TRBV30 and TRBJ1-1; the D is unclear. CDR1 and CDR2 (germline): GTSNPN, SVGIG (reference sequence). The V and J ends lost 4 bases and 1 base respectively, with 10 bases between them. CDR3 length equals 13 residues. Here the CDR3 DNA reads TGTGCCTGGACCTTAGGACGGAACACTGAAGCTTTCTTT. Protein: CAWTLGRNTEAFF.

V is TRBV6-1 and J is TRBJ2-2, with D perhaps TRBD1 or TRBD2 (5 bases each). Trimming removed 2 bases at V and 2 bases at J, with 9 bases between. The V gene's germline CDR1 is MNHNS and CDR2 SASEGT. CDR3 length: 15 residues. In DNA, the CDR3 is TGTGCCAGCAGTGAAAGGGACGGTAACACCGGGGAGCTGTTTTTT. Its translation: CASSERDGNTGELFF.

The DNA of the CDR3 is TGTGCCAGCAGCGCCCGAACAGGGGGGAACACTGAAGCTTTCTTT. It is translated as CASSARTGGNTEAFF. The chain has TRBV13 and TRBJ1-1; TRBD1 matches at 8 bases. CDR3 length equals 15 residues. Losses at the gene ends were 5 bases for V and 1 base for J; bases not matched to a gene: 6. The V gene's germline CDR1 is PRHDT and CDR2 FYEKMQ (reference sequence).

The genes are TRBV18 and TRBJ1-2; D is unresolved. The CDR3 contains 11 residues. CDR1 is KGHSH and CDR2 is LQKENI in the germline V gene. The ends were cut back, 6 bases at V and 3 bases at J, with 5 bases in the middle. The CDR3 DNA reads TGTGCCAGCTCCGACTACTATGGCTACACCTTC. It is translated as CASSDYYGYTF.

This chain links TRBV28 with TRBJ2-1; D is perhaps TRBD1 or TRBD2 (5 bases each). Germline loops: CDR1 MDHEN, CDR2 SYDVKM. Trimming left V 6 bases short and J 2 bases short, with 11 bases between. This CDR3 comprises 14 residues. In DNA form, the CDR3 reads TGTGCCAGCAGCTCGGGACCCGCCTACAATGAGCAGTTCTTC. Protein product: CASSSGPAYNEQFF.

Regarding this clone: Sequence at one end of the junction differs from germline and may be a read error. The V and J genes are TRBV5-1 and TRBJ1-1, with D perhaps TRBD1 (5 bases). This CDR3 region has 14 residues. Per the germline V gene, CDR1 is SGHRS and CDR2 is YFSETQ. CDR3 region: CASSSDSTFTQAFF. CDR3 DNA sequence: TGCGCCAGCAGCAGTGACAGTACCTTCACTCAAGCTTTCTTT.